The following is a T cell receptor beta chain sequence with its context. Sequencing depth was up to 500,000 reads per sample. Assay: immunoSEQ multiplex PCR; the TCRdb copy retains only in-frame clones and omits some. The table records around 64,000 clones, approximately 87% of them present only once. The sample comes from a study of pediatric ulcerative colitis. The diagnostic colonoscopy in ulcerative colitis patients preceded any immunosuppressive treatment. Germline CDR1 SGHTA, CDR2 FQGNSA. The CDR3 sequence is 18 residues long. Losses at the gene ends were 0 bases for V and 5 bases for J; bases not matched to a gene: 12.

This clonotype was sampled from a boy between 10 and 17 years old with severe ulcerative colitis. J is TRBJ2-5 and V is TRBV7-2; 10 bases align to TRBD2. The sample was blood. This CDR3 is CASSLARAAGGPWETQYF. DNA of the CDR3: TGTGCCAGCAGCTTAGCGCGGGCAGCGGGAGGGCCCTGGGAGACCCAGTACTTC.